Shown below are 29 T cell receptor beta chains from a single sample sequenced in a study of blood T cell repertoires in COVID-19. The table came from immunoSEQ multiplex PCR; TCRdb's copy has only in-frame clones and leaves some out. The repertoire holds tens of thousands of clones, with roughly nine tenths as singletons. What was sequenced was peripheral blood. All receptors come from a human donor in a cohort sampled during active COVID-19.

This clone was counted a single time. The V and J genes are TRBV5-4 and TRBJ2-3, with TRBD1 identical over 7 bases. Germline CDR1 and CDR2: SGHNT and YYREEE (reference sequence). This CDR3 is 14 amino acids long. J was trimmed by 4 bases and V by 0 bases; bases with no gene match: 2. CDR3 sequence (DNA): TGTGCCAGCAGCTTGGGACAGGGTGCAGATACGCAGTATTTT. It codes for CASSLGQGADTQYF.

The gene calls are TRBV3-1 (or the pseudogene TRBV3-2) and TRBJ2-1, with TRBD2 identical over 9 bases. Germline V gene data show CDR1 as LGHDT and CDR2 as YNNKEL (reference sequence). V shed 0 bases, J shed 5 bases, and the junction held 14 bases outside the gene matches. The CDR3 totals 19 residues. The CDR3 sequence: CASSQDWEVGGRADNEQFF. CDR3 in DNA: TGTGCCAGCAGCCAAGATTGGGAGGTCGGCGGGAGGGCCGACAATGAGCAGTTCTTC.

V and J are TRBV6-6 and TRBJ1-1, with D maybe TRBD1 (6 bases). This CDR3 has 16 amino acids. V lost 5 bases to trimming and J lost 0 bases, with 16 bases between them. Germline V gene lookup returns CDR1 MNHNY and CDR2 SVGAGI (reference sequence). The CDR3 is CASSPLSGALNTEAFF. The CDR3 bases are TGTGCCAGCAGTCCTCTTTCAGGGGCCCTGAACACTGAAGCTTTCTTT.

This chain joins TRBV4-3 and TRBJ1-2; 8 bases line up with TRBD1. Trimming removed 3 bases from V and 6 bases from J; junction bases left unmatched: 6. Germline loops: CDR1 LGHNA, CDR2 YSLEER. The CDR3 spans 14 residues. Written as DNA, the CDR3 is TGCGCCAGCAGCCACCCCGGACAGGGTAATGGCTACACCTTC. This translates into CASSHPGQGNGYTF.

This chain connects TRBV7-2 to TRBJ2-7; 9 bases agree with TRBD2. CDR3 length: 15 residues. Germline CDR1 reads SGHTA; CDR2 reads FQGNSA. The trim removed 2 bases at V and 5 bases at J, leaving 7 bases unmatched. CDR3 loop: CASSLPGSGRNEQYF. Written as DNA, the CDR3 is TGTGCCAGCAGCTTACCCGGAAGCGGGAGGAACGAGCAGTACTTC.

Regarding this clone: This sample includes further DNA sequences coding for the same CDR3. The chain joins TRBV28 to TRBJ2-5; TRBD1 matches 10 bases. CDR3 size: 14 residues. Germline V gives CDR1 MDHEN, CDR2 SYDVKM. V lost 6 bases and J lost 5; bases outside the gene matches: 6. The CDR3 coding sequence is TGTGCCAGCAGGGAGACAGGGGGCGGGGAGACCCAGTACTTC. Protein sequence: CASRETGGGETQYF.

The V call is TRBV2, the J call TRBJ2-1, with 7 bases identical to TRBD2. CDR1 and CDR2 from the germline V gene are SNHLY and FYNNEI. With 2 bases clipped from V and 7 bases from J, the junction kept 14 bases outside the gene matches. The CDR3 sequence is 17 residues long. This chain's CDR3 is CASSEWRGREHKNEQFF. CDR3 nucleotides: TGTGCCAGCAGTGAATGGAGAGGGAGGGAACACAAAAATGAGCAGTTCTTC.

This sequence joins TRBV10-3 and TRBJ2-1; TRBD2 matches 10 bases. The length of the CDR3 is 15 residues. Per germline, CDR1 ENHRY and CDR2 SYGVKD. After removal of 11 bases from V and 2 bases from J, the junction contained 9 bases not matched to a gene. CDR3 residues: CASKGLANTYNEQFF. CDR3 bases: TGTGCCTCCAAGGGACTAGCGAACACCTACAATGAGCAGTTCTTC.

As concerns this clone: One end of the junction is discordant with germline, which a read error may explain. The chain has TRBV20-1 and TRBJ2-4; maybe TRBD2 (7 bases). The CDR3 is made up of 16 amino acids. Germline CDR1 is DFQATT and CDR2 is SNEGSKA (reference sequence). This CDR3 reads CCARGGRGRYKNIQYF. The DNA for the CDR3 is TGCTGTGCTCGTGGGGGGCGGGGGCGTTACAAAAACATTCAGTACTTC.

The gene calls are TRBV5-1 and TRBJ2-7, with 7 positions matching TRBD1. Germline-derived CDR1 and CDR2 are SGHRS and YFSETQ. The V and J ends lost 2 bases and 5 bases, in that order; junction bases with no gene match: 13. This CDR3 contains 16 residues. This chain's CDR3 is CASSLTGTADTDEQYF. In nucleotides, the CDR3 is TGCGCCAGCAGCTTAACCGGGACAGCGGATACGGACGAGCAGTACTTC. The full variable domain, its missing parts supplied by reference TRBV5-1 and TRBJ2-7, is KAGVTQTPRYLIKTRGQQVTLSCSPISGHRSVSWYQQTPGQGLQFLFEYFSETQRNKGNFPGRFSGRQFSNSRSEMNVSTLELGDSALYLCASSLTGTADTDEQYFGPGTRLTVT.

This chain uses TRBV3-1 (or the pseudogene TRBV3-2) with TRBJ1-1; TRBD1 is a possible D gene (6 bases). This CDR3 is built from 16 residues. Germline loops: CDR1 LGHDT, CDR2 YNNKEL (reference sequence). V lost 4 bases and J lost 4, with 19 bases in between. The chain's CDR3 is CASSLTPQGPFTEAFF. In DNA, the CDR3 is TGTGCCAGCAGCCTCACCCCTCAGGGGCCCTTCACTGAAGCTTTCTTT.

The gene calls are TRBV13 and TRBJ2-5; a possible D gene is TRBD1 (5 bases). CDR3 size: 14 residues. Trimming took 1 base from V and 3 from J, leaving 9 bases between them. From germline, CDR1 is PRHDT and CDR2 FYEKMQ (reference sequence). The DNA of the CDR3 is TGTGCCAGCAGCTTAGATGGGGCAGAAGAGACCCAGTACTTC. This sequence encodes CASSLDGAEETQYF.

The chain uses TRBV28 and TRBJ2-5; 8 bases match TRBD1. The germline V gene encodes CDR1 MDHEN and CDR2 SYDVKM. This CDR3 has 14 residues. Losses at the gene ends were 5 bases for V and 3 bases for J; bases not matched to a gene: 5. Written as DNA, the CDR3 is TGTGCCAGCAGTCCCCAGGACAGGGAAGAGACCCAGTACTTC. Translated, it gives CASSPQDREETQYF.

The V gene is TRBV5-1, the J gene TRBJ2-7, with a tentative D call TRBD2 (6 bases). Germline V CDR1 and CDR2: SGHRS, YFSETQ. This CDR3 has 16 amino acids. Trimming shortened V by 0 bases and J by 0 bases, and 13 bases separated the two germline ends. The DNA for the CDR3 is TGCGCCAGCAGCTTGGCCGGGACTTTAAGCTCCTACGAGCAGTACTTC. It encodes CASSLAGTLSSYEQYF.

CDR3 bases: TGTGCCAGCAGCTTAGCCCGACGGACAGGGGAGGCTGGAAACACCATATATTTT. Protein sequence: CASSLARRTGEAGNTIYF. The chain carries TRBV11-2 and TRBJ1-3; 9 bases match TRBD1. Germline lookup yields CDR1 SGHAT and CDR2 FQNNGV. This CDR3 region has 18 residues. Trimming removed 1 base from V and 2 bases from J; junction bases left unmatched: 9. The complete variable domain, with remaining parts taken from reference TRBV11-2 and TRBJ1-3, reads EAGVAQSPRYKIIEKRQSVAFWCNPISGHATLYWYQQILGQGPKLLIQFQNNGVVDDSQLPKDRFSAERLKGVDSTLKIQPAKLEDSAVYLCASSLARRTGEAGNTIYFGEGSWLTVV.

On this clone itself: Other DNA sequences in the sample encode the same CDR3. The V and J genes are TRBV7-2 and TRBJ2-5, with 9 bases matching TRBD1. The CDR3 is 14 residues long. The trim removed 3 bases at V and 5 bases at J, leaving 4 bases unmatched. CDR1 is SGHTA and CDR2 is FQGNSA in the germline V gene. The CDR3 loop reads CASSLDRGPETQYF. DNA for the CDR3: TGTGCCAGCAGCTTGGACAGGGGCCCGGAGACCCAGTACTTC.

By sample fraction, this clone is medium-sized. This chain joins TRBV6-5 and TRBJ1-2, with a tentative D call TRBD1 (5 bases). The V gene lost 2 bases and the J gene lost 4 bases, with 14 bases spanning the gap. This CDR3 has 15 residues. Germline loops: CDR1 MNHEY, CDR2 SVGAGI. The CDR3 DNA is TGTGCCAGCAGTTACAGGGGCCAGGGAAGCTATGGCTACACCTTC. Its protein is CASSYRGQGSYGYTF.

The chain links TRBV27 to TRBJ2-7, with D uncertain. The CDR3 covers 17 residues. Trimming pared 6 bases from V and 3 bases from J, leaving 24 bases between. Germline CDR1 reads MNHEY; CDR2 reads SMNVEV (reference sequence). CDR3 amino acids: CASSPFYPPTNNYEQYF. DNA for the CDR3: TGTGCCAGCAGCCCTTTTTACCCTCCGACAAACAACTACGAGCAGTACTTC.

The CDR3 is CASSLISGSTDTQYF. The CDR3 bases are TGTGCCAGCAGCTTAATATCGGGGAGTACAGATACGCAGTATTTT. The chain recombines TRBV7-3 with TRBJ2-3; weak D call: TRBD2 (5 bases). The CDR3 spans 15 residues. Germline V gene sequence: CDR1 SGHTA, CDR2 FQGTGA. V was trimmed by 1 base and J by 3 bases, leaving 11 bases between them.

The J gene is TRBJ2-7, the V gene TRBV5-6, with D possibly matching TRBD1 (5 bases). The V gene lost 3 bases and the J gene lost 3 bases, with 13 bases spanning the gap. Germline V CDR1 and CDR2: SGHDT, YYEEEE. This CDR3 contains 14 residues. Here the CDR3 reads CASSSEAGYYEQYF. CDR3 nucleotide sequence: TGTGCCAGCAGCTCCGAGGCAGGGTACTACGAGCAGTACTTC. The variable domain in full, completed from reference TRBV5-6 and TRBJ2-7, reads DAGVTQSPTHLIKTRGQQVTLRCSPKSGHDTVSWYQQALGQGPQFIFQYYEEEERQRGNFPDRFSGHQFPNYSSELNVNALLLGDSALYLCASSSEAGYYEQYFGPGTRLTVT.

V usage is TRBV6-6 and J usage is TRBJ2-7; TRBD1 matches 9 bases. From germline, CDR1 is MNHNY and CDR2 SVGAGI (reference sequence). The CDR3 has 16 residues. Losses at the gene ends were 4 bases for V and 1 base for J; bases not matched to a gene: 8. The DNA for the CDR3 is TGTGCCAGCAGTTCCCCCGACAGGGGGGTATCCTACGAGCAGTACTTC. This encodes CASSSPDRGVSYEQYF.

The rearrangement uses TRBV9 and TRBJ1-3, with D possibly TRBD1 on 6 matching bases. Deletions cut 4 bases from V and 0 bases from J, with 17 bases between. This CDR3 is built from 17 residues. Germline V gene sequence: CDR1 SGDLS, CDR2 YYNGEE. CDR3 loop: CASSSDPTGSSGNTIYF. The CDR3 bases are TGTGCCAGCAGCTCGGACCCCACAGGGAGCTCTGGAAACACCATATATTTT.

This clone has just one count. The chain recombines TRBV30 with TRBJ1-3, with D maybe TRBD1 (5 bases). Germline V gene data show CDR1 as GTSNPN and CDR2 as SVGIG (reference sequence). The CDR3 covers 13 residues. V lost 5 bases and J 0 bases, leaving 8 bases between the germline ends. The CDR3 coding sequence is TGTGCCTGGCCGGGGGGCTCTGGAAACACCATATATTTT. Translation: CAWPGGSGNTIYF.

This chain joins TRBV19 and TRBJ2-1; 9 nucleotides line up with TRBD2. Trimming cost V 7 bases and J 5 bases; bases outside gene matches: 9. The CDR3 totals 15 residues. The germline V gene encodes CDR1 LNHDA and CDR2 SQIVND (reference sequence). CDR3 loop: CASTTSAGGDNEQFF. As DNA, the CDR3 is TGTGCCAGTACCACGAGCGCGGGAGGGGACAATGAGCAGTTCTTC.

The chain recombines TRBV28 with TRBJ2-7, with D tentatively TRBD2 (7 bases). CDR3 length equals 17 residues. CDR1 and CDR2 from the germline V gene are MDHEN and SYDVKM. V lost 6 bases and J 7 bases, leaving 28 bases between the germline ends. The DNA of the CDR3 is TGTGCCAGCAGGGGAAGCCGGCGCCGGGGGGCGACGAATGAGCAGTACTTC. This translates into CASRGSRRRGATNEQYF.

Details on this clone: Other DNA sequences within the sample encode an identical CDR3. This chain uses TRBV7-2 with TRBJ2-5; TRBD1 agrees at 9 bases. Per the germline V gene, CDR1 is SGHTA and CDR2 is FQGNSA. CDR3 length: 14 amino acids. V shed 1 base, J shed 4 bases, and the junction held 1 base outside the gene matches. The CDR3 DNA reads TGTGCCAGCAGCTTAGACAGGGGGCCAGAGACCCAGTACTTC. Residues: CASSLDRGPETQYF.

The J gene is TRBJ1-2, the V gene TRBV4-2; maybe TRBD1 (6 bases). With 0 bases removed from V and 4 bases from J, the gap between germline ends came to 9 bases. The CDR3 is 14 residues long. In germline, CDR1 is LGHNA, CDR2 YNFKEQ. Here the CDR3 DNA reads TGTGCCAGCAGCCAAGATTGGACAGTCTATGGCTACACCTTC. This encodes CASSQDWTVYGYTF.

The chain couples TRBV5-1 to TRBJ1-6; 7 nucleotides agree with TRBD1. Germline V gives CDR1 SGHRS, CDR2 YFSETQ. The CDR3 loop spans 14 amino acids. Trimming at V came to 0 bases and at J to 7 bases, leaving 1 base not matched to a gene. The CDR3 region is CASSLEQGNSPLHF. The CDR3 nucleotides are TGCGCCAGCAGCTTGGAACAGGGGAATTCACCCCTCCACTTT. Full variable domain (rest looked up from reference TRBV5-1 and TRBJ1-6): KAGVTQTPRYLIKTRGQQVTLSCSPISGHRSVSWYQQTPGQGLQFLFEYFSETQRNKGNFPGRFSGRQFSNSRSEMNVSTLELGDSALYLCASSLEQGNSPLHFGNGTRLTVT.

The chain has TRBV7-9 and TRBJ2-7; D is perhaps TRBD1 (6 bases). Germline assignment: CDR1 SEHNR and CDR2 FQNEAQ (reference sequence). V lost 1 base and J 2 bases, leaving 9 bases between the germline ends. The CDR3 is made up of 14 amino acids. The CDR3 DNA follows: TGTGCCAGCAGCTTAGGGACAGAAACCTACGAGCAGTACTTC. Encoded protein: CASSLGTETYEQYF.